This TCR beta chain was sequenced in a study of PD-1 blockade in classical Hodgkin lymphoma. The study's findings and limits: Anyone who began nivolumab under 1 year after ASCT was excluded. While CD8+ TCR diversity did not rise significantly by C4D1, CD4+ TCR diversity did. The study reported lower baseline TCR diversity in newly diagnosed patients than in healthy donors.

As regards this clone: Its antigen remains unidentified.

Profiled with immunoSEQ multiplex PCR; TCRdb holds only in-frame clones, not every one. This sample has more than 90,000 clones; about three quarters occur once, and the top ten carry roughly 10%. Time point meaning: cycle 4 day 1 (C4D1), after about 6 weeks of nivolumab. Autologous stem cell transplantation was followed by relapse in every patient, and brentuximab vedotin exposure varied. Patients had relapsed/refractory classical Hodgkin lymphoma with complete response, partial response or progressive disease as best response. Between the trimmed V and J ends, which lost 3 bases and 5 bases, there was a span of 14 bases. CDR3 length equals 16 residues. The germline CDR1 and CDR2 sequences are SGHAT and FQNNGV.

This chain uses TRBV11-2 with TRBJ1-6; D is possibly TRBD1 (6 bases). Specimen: peripheral blood mononuclear cells (PBMCs), collected before the fourth cycle of nivolumab. This receptor was taken from a human donor with classical Hodgkin lymphoma. The CDR3 region has the DNA TGTGCCAGCAGCTTCCGGACAGCCGGGAATAATTCACCCCTCCACTTT. This codes for CASSFRTAGNNSPLHF.